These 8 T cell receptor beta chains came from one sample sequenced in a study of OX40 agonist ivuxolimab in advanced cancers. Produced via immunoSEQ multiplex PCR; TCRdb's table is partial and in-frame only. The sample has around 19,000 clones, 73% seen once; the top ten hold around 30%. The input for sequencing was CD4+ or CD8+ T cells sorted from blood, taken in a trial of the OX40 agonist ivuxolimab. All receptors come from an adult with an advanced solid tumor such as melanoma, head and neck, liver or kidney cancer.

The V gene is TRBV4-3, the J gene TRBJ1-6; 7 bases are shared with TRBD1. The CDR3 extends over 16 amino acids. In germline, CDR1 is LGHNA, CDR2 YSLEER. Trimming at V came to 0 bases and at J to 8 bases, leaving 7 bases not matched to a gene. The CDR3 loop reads CASSQERQGVHSPLHF. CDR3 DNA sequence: TGCGCCAGCAGCCAAGAACGGCAGGGGGTCCATTCACCCCTCCACTTT.

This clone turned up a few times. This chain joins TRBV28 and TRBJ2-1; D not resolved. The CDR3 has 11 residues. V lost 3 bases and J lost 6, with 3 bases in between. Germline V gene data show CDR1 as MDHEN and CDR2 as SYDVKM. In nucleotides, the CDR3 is TGTGCCAGCAGTTTGGTCAATGAGCAGTTCTTC. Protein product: CASSLVNEQFF.

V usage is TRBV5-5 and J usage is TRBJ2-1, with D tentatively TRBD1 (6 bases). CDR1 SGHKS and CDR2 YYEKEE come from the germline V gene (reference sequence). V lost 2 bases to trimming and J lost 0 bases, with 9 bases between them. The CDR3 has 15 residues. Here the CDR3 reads CASSFTGTSYNEQFF. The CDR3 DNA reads TGTGCCAGCAGCTTTACAGGGACCTCCTACAATGAGCAGTTCTTC.

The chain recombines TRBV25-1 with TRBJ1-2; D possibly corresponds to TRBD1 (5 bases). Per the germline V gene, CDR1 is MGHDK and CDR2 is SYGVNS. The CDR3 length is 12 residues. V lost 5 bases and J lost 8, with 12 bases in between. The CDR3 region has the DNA TGTGCCAGCAGTTACGGGGGGGAGGGCTACACCTTC. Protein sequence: CASSYGGEGYTF.

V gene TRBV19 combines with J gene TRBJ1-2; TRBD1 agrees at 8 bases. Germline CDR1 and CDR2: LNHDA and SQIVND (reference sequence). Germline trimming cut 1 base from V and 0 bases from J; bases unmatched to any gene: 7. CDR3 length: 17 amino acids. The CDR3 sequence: CASSIALGQGANYGYTF. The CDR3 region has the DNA TGTGCCAGTAGTATAGCCCTCGGACAGGGAGCTAACTATGGCTACACCTTC.

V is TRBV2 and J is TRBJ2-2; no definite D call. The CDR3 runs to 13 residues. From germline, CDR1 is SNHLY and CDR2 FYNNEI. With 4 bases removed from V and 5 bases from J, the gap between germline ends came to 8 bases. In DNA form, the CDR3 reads TGTGCCAGCAGTGGAACTGTTACCGGGGAGCTGTTTTTT. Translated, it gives CASSGTVTGELFF. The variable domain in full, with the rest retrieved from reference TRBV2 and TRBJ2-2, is EPEVTQTPSHQVTQMGQEVILRCVPISNHLYFYWYRQILGQKVEFLVSFYNNEISEKSEIFDDQFSVERPDGSNFTLKIRSTKLEDSAMYFCASSGTVTGELFFGEGSRLTVL.

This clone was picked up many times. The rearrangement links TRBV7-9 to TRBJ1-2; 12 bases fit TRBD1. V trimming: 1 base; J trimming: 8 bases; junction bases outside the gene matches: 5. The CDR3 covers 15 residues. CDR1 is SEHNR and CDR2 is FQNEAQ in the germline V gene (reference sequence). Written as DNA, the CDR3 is TGTGCCAGCAGCTTAGATTGGGACAGGGGGCAGGGCTACACCTTC. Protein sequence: CASSLDWDRGQGYTF.

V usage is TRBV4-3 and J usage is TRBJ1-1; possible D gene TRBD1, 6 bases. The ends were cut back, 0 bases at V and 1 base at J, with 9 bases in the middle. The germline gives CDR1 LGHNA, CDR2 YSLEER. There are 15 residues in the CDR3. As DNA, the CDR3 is TGCGCCAGCAGCCAAGATAGGGGGGGGAACACTGAAGCTTTCTTT. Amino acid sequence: CASSQDRGGNTEAFF.